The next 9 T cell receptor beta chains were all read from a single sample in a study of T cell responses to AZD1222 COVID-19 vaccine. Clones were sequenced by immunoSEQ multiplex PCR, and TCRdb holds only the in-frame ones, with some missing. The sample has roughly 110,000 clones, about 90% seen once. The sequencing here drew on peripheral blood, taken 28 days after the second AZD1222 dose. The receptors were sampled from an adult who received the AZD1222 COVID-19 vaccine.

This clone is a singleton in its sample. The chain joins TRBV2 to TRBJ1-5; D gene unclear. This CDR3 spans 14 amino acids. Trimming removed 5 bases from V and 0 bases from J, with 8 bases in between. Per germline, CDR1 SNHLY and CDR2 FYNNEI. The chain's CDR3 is CASSTTGSNQPQHF. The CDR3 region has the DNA TGTGCCAGCAGTACGACGGGTAGCAATCAGCCCCAGCATTTT.

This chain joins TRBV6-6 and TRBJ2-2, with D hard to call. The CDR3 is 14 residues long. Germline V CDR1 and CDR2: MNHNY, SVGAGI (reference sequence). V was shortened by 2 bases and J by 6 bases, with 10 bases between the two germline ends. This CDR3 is CASSYISGSGELFF. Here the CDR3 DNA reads TGTGCCAGCAGTTACATATCTGGGTCCGGGGAGCTGTTTTTT.

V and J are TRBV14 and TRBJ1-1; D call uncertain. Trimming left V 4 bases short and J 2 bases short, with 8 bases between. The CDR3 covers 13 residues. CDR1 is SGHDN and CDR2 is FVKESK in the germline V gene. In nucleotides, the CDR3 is TGTGCCAGCAGCCTAGAGGGCAACACTGAAGCTTTCTTT. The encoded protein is CASSLEGNTEAFF.

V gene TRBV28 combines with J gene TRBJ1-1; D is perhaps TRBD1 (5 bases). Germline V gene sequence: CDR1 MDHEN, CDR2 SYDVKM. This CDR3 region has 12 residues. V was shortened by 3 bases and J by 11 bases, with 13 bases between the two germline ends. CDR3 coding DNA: TGTGCCAGCAGTTTGAGTGGCAGGGTGGCTTTCTTT. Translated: CASSLSGRVAFF.

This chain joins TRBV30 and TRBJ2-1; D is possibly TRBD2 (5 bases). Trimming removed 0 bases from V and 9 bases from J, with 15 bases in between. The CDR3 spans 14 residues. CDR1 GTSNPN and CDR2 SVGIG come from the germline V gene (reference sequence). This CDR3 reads CAWSVGLPAGEQFF. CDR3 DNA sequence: TGTGCCTGGAGTGTTGGACTCCCCGCGGGTGAGCAGTTCTTC.

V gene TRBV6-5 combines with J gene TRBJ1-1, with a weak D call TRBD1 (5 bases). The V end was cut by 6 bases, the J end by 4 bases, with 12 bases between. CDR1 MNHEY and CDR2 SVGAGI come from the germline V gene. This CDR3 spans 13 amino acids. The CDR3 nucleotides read TGTGCCAGCAGCCGCCTTGGGGCCACTGAAGCTTTCTTT. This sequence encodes CASSRLGATEAFF.

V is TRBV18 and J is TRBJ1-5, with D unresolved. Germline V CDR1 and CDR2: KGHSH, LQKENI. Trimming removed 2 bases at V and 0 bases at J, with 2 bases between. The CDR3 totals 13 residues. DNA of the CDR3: TGTGCCAGCTCACCAACTAGCAATCAGCCCCAGCATTTT. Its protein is CASSPTSNQPQHF.

DNA for the CDR3: TGCGCCAGCAGCCAACCCCCCAGGGGAGGTGGTGAAAAACTGTTTTTT. Amino acids: CASSQPPRGGGEKLFF. The chain links TRBV4-1 to TRBJ1-4; perhaps TRBD1 as D (6 bases). Trimming removed 2 bases at V and 7 bases at J, with 17 bases between. The CDR3 runs 16 residues. The germline V gene has CDR1 MGHRA and CDR2 YSYEKL.

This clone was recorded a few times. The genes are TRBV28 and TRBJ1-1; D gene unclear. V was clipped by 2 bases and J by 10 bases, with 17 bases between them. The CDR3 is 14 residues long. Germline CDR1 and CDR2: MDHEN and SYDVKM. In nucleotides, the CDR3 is TGTGCCAGCAGTTTAATGGGGTACCGGTTTGTAGCTTTCTTT. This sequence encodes CASSLMGYRFVAFF.